The 5 T cell receptor beta chains reported below all come from one sample, sequenced in a study of blood T cell repertoires in COVID-19. Libraries were prepared by immunoSEQ multiplex PCR; TCRdb keeps only in-frame clonotypes and omits some of them. The sample shows about 190,000 clones, 88% of them seen only once. What was sequenced was peripheral blood. These receptors came from a man in his 70s with active or convalescent COVID-19.

The table lists this clone with a count of one. The chain recombines TRBV5-1 with TRBJ1-2; D call uncertain. Germline CDR1 SGHRS, CDR2 YFSETQ. This CDR3 has 16 residues. Trimming removed 4 bases at V and 0 bases at J, with 16 bases between. This CDR3 reads CASSPWVGETNYGYTF. CDR3 nucleotides: TGCGCCAGCAGCCCTTGGGTTGGGGAGACTAACTATGGCTACACCTTC.

The chain uses TRBV12-3 or TRBV12-4 and TRBJ2-5; no firm D call. V dropped 3 bases and J dropped 4 bases, with 9 bases sitting between them. The CDR3 is 13 amino acids. CDR3 nucleotide sequence: TGTGCCAGCAGTTTTTCTGGGCGAGAGACCCAGTACTTC. Protein: CASSFSGRETQYF.

This clone was found once. The chain has TRBV30 and TRBJ2-2; D call uncertain. Germline values: CDR1 GTSNPN, CDR2 SVGIG (reference sequence). V shed 2 bases and J shed 8 bases, with 9 bases lying between them. The length of the CDR3 is 12 residues. The CDR3 sequence: CAWSNPPGELFF. CDR3 sequence (DNA): TGTGCCTGGAGTAATCCCCCGGGGGAGCTGTTTTTT. The complete variable domain, with remaining parts taken from reference TRBV30 and TRBJ2-2, reads SQTIHQWPATLVQPVGSPLSLECTVEGTSNPNLYWYRQAAGRGLQLLFYSVGIGQISSEVPQNLSASRPQDRQFILSSKKLLLSDSGFYLCAWSNPPGELFFGEGSRLTVL.

This clone has only a few counts. The V call is TRBV4-1, the J call TRBJ1-2; D remains ambiguous. The CDR3 has 14 residues. V lost 1 base, J lost 1 base, and 7 bases lay in between. The germline CDR1 and CDR2 sequences are MGHRA and YSYEKL. The CDR3 coding sequence is TGCGCCAGCAGCCAAGCGCGGGTTAACTATGGCTACACCTTC. As protein: CASSQARVNYGYTF.

The rearrangement uses TRBV5-6 and TRBJ2-2; TRBD2 matches 7 bases. J gave up 0 bases and V 5 bases, and 10 bases lay outside the gene matches. Germline V CDR1 and CDR2: SGHDT, YYEEEE. The CDR3 length is 17 residues. The CDR3 DNA reads as TGTGCCAGCAGTCGTGGAGTCGGACTAGCGAACACCGGGGAGCTGTTTTTT. It specifies CASSRGVGLANTGELFF.